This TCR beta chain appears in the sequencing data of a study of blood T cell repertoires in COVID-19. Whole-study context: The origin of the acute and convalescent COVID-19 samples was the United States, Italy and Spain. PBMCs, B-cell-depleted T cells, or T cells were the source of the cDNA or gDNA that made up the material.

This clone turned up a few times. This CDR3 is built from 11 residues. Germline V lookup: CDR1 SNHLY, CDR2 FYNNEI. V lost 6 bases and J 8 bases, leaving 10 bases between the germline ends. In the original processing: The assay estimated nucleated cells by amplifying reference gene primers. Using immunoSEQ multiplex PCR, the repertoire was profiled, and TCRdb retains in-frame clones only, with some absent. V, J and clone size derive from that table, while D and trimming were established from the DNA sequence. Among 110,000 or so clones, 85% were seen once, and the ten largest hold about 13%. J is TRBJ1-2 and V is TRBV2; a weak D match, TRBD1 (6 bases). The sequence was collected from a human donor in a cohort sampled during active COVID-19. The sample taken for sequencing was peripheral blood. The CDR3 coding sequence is TGTGCCAGCAGGGTAACAGGGGGCTACACCTTC. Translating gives CASRVTGGYTF.